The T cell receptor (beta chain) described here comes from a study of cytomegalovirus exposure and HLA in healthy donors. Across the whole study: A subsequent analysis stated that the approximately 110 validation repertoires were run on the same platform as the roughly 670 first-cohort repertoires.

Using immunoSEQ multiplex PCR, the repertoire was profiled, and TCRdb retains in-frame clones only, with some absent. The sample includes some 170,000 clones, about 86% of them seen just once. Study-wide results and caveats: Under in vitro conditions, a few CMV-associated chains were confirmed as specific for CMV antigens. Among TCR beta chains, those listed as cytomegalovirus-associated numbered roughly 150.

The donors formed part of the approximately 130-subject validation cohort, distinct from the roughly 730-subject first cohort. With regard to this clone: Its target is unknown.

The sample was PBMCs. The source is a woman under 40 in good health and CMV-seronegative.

The CDR3 coding sequence is TGCGCCAGCAGCCGAGACAGGGGTTCAGGAAACACCATATATTTT. It is translated as CASSRDRGSGNTIYF. This chain links TRBV4-1 with TRBJ1-3; TRBD1 agrees at 8 bases. The germline gives CDR1 MGHRA, CDR2 YSYEKL. The CDR3 runs to 15 residues. With 4 bases clipped from V and 4 bases from J, the junction kept 6 bases outside the gene matches.